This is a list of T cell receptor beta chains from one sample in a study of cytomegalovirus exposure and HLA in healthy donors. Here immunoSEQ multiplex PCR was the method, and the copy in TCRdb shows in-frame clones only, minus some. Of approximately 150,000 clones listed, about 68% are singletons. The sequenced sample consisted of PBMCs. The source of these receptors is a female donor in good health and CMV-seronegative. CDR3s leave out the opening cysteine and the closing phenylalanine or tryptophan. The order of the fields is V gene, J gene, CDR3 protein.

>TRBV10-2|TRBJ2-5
ASSGGLAGVQETQY
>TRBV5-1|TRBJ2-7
ASSSHQRDPSYEQY
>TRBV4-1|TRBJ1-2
ASRLPGSRNGYT
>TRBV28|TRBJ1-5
ASSGTANQPQH
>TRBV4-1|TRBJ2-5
ASSHRIEETQY
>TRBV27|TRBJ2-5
ASSVTSGGGETQY
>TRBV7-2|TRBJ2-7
ASSLEKGGVDEQY
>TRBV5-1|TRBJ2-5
ASSMGDRAETQY
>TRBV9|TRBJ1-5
ASSVGGGFNQPQH
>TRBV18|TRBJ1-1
ASSRGQNTEAF
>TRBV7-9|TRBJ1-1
ASSFETGVNTEAF
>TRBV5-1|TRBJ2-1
ASTLASYNEQF
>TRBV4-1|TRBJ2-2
ASSLQDSPNTGELF
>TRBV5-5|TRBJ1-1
ASRDTPNTEAF
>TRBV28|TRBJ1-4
ASSPQGSLDEKLF
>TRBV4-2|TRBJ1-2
ASSPRAGRDGYT
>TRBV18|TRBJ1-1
ASSHRRQGNTEAF
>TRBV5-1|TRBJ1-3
ASSFEGGGSGNTIY
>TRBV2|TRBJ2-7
ASSEWTGGYEQY
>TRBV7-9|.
ASSLAGAYEQY
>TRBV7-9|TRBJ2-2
ASSEGTSGKTGELF
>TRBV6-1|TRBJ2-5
ASSGLAGGGQETQY
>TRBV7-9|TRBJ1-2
ASSPGQGVHT
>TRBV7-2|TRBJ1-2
ASSTYRDGYT
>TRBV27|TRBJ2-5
ASSLPKQEQETQY
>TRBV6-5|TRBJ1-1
ASSAGTGTEAF
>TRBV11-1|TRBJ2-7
ASSPGRREQY
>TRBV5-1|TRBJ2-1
ASSFGLAAPYNEQF
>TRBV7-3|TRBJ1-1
ASSFGASAEAF
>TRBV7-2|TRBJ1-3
ASSTGQGRSGNTIY
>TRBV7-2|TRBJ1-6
ASSPRILRQANSPLH